This is a list of T cell receptor beta chains from one sample in a study of T-cell reconstitution after alpha-beta-depleted transplantation in children. MiXCR, applied by TCRdb to the PCR reads, yields one record per CDR3 protein. The sample yields about 610,000 distinct CDR3 sequences, about 10% seen once. The sample in question was PBMCs from the stem cell graft donor, obtained from the stem cell graft. All receptors derive from a human donor who donated a stem cell graft to a child with acute myeloid leukemia. CDR3s include the opening cysteine and the closing phenylalanine or tryptophan.

len,j_gene,v_gene,CDR3aa
14,TRBJ2-1,TRBV20-1,CSAVSGRAVNEQFF
14,TRBJ2-1,TRBV29-1,CSVEGQGAYNEQFF
15,TRBJ1-1,TRBV12-3/TRBV12-4,CASSPPGLGNTEAFF
14,TRBJ2-2,TRBV19,CASELAGGIGELFF
13,TRBJ2-1,TRBV29-1,CSVYSLLYNEQFF
14,TRBJ2-3,TRBV27,CASSLVRISDTQYF
15,TRBJ1-2,TRBV21-1,CASSEPPGDINGYTF
14,TRBJ2-7,TRBV9,CASSVGARVYEQYF
15,TRBJ1-2,TRBV5-1,CASSPALATQEGYTF
18,TRBJ1-1,TRBV21-1,CASSVGGHTVAWNTEAFF
13,TRBJ2-3,TRBV20-1,CSADGTSGDTQYF
15,TRBJ2-7,TRBV5-4,CASSLGGRDAYEQYF